The clone carrying this T cell receptor beta chain was recorded at least ten times. Antigen specificity is unknown. Moderate-to-severe activity, with CAS ≥3, NOSPECS ≥4 and duration under 3 months, characterized the donors with ophthalmopathy. The sample comes from a study of Graves' ophthalmopathy and Graves' hyperthyroidism. Germline V gene sequence: CDR1 MNHEY, CDR2 SVGEGT. The CDR3 contains 15 residues. Between the trimmed V and J ends, which lost 4 bases and 9 bases, there was a span of 22 bases. Amplification of TCR beta CDR3 regions used RNA transcripts. HTBI primers served in a first-round RT-PCR, which a second-round multiplex PCR followed. MiXCR was run by TCRdb on the multiplex PCR reads, yielding one entry per CDR3 protein. The sample shows about 150,000 distinct CDR3 sequences, 30% to 45% of them seen only once. Broader study findings: Most thyroid clonotypes with frequency above 0.001 were detected in blood too.

This clonotype was obtained from a woman in her thirties or forties with Graves' ophthalmopathy. The sample consisted of peripheral blood. The chain joins TRBV6-2 or TRBV6-3 to TRBJ2-7; tentatively, D is TRBD1 or TRBD2 (5 bases each). CDR3 nucleotide sequence: TGTGCCAGCAGTTTATTGCAGTCTTACCGGGACCCGCAGTACTTC. It translates to CASSLLQSYRDPQYF.